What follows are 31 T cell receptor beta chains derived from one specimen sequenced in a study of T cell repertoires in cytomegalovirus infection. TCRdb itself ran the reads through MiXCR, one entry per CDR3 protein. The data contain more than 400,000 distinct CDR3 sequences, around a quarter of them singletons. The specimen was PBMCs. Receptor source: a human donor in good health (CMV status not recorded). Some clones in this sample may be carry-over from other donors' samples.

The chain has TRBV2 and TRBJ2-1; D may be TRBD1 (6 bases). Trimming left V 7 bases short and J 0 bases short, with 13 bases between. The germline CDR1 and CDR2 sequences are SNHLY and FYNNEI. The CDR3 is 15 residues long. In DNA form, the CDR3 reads TGTGCCAGCACTCCGCAGGGGAGCTCCTACAATGAGCAGTTCTTC. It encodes CASTPQGSSYNEQFF.

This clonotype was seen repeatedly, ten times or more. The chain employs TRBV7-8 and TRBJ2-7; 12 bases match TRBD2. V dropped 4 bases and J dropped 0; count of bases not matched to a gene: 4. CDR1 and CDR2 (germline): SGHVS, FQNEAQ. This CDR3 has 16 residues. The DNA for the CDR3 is TGTGCCAGCAGCTCCCCGGGACTAGCGGGCTCCTACGAGCAGTACTTC. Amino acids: CASSSPGLAGSYEQYF.

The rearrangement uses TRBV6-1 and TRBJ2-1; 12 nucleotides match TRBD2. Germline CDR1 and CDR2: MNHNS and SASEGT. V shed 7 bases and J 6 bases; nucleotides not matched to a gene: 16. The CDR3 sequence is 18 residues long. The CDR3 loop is CASTALAGGRRQGNEQFF. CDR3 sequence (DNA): TGTGCCAGCACTGCACTAGCGGGAGGACGTCGACAGGGCAATGAGCAGTTCTTC.

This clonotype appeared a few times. The CDR3 spells CASSEALRSSYNEQFF. In nucleotides, the CDR3 is TGTGCCAGCAGTGAAGCGCTAAGAAGCTCCTACAATGAGCAGTTCTTC. This sequence joins TRBV6-1 and TRBJ2-1; the D is unclear. Trimming took 0 bases from V and 0 from J, leaving 9 bases between them. CDR1 and CDR2 (germline): MNHNS, SASEGT. The length of the CDR3 is 16 residues.

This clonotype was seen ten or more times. The CDR3 region is CASTFGGLFSSGANVLTF. Written as DNA, the CDR3 is TGTGCCAGCACTTTCGGAGGACTGTTTAGCTCTGGGGCCAACGTCCTGACTTTC. This chain joins TRBV6-1 and TRBJ2-6; TRBD2 is a possible D gene (5 bases). The germline gives CDR1 MNHNS, CDR2 SASEGT. V was trimmed by 7 bases and J by 0 bases, leaving 19 bases between them. This CDR3 is built from 18 residues.

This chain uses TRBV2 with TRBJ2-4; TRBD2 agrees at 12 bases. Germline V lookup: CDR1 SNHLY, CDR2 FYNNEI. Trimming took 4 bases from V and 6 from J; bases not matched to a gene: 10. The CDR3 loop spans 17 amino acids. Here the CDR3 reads CASSGETSGSGRNIQYF. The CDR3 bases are TGTGCCAGCAGTGGCGAGACTAGCGGGAGTGGTAGAAACATTCAGTACTTC.

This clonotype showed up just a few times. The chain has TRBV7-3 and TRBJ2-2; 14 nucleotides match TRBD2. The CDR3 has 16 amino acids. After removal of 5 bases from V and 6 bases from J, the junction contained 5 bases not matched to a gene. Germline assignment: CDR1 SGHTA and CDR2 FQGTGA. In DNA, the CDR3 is TGTGCCAGCAGCCCGGGACTAGCGGGAGTATCCGGGGAGCTGTTTTTT. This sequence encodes CASSPGLAGVSGELFF.

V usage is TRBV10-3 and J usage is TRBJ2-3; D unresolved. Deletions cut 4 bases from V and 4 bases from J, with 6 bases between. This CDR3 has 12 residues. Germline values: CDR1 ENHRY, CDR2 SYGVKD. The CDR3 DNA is TGTGCCATCAGTGGGGTCCCAGATACGCAGTATTTT. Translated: CAISGVPDTQYF.

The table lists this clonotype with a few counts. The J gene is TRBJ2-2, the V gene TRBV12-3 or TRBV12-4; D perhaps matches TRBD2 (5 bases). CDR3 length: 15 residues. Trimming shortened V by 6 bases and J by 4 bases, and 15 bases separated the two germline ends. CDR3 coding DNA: TGTGCCAGCAGCCTTAGTGGGGAGAGCACCGGGGAGCTGTTTTTT. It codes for CASSLSGESTGELFF.

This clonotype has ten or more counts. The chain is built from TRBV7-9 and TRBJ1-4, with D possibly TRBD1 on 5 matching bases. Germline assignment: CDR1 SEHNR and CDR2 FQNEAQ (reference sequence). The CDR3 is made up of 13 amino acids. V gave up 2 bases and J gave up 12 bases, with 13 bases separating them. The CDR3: CASSLRPGDQLFF. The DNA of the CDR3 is TGTGCCAGCAGCTTACGGCCGGGGGATCAACTGTTTTTT.

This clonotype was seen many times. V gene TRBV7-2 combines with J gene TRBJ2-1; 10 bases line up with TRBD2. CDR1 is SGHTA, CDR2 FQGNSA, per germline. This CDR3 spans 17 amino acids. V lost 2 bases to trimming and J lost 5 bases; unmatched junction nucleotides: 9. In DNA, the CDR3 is TGTGCCAGCAGCTTATACCCCACTAGCGGGGCAAACAATGAGCAGTTCTTC. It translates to CASSLYPTSGANNEQFF.

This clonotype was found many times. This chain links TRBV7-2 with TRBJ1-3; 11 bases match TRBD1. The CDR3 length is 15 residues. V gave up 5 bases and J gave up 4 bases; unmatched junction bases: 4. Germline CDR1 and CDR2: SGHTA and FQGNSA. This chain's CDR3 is CASSKWTGGGNTIYF. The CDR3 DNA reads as TGTGCCAGCAGCAAATGGACAGGGGGCGGAAACACCATATATTTT.

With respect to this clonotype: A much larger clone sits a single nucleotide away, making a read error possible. In nucleotides, the CDR3 is TGTGCCAGCAGCTTAGATCAGGGCGCAGATACGAAGTATTTT. It yields the protein CASSLDQGADTKYF. The chain employs TRBV7-3 and TRBJ2-3; tentative D call: TRBD1 (5 bases). Germline values: CDR1 SGHTA, CDR2 FQGTGA. The CDR3 is made up of 14 amino acids.

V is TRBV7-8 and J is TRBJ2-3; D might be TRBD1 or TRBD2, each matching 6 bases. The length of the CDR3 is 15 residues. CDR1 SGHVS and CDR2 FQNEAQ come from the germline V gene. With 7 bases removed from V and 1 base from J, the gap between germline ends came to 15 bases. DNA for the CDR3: TGTGCCAGCAACACACAGGGCGGGGGCACAGATACGCAGTATTTT. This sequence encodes CASNTQGGGTDTQYF.

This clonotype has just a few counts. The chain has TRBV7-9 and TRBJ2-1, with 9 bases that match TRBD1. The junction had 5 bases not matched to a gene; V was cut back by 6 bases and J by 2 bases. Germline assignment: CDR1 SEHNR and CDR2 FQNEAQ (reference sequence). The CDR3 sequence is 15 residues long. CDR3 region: CASRSGQGTYNEQFF. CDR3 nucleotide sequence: TGTGCCAGCAGATCGGGACAGGGCACCTACAATGAGCAGTTCTTC.

The CDR3 nucleotides are TGTGCCAGCAGTTTACCCAAGGGGGGGACCTACGAGCAGTACGTC. This gives the protein CASSLPKGGTYEQYV. The chain employs TRBV27 and TRBJ2-7; a possible D gene is TRBD2 (7 bases). Germline loops: CDR1 MNHEY, CDR2 SMNVEV (reference sequence). The V gene lost 2 bases and the J gene lost 2 bases, with 13 bases spanning the gap. The CDR3 has 15 amino acids.

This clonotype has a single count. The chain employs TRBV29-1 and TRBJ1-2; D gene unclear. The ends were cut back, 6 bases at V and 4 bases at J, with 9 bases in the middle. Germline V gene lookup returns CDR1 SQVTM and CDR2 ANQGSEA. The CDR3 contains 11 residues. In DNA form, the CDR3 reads TGCAGCGTCGCGATGGGCTATGGCTACACCTTC. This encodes CSVAMGYGYTF. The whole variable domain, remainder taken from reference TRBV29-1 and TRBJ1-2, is SAVISQKPSRDICQRGTSLTIQCQVDSQVTMMFWYRQQPGQSLTLIATANQGSEATYESGFVIDKFPISRPNLTFSTLTVSNMSPEDSSIYLCSVAMGYGYTFGSGTRLTVV.

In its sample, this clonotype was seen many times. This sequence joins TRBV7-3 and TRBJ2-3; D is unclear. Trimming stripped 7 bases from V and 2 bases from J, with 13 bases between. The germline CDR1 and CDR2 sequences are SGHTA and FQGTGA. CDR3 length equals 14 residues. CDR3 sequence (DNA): TGTGCCAGCAAGATGGGCCCGAACACAGATACGCAGTATTTT. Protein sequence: CASKMGPNTDTQYF.

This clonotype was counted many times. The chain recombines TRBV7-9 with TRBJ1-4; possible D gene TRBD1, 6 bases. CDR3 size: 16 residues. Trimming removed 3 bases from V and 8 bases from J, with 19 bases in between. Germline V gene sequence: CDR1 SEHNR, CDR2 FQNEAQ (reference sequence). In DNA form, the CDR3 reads TGTGCCAGCAGCTTTTTAAGTACAGGGAGACAAGAAAAACTGTTTTTT. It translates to CASSFLSTGRQEKLFF. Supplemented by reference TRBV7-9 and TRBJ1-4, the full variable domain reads DTGVSQNPRHKITKRGQNVTFRCDPISEHNRLYWYRQTLGQGPEFLTYFQNEAQLEKSRLLSDRFSAERPKGSFSTLEIQRTEQGDSAMYLCASSFLSTGRQEKLFFGSGTQLSVL.

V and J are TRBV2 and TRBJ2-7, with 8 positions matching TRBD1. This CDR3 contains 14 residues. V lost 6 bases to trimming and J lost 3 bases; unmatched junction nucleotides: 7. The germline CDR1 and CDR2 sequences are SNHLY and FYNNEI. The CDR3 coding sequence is TGTGCCAGCAGGGTGGACAGGGTGAGCTACGAGCAGTACTTC. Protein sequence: CASRVDRVSYEQYF.

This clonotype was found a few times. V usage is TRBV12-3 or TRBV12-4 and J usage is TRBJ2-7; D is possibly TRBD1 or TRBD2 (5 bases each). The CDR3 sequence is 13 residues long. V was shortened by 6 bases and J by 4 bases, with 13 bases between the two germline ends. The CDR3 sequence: CASRNRDVYEQYV. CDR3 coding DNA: TGTGCCAGCAGGAACCGGGACGTATACGAGCAGTACGTC.

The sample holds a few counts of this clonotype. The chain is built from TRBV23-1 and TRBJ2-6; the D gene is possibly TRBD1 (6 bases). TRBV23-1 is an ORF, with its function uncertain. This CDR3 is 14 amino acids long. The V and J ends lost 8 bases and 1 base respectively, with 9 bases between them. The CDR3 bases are TGCGCCAGCCTCGGACAGTCTGGGGCCAACGTCCTGACTTTC. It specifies CASLGQSGANVLTF.

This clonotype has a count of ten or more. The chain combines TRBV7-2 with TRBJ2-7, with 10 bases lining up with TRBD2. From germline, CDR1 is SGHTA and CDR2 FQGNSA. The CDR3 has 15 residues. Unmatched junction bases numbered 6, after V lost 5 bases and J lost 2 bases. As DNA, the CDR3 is TGTGCCAGCAGCCCCGGGACTAGCGCCACCTACGAGCAGTACTTC. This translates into CASSPGTSATYEQYF.

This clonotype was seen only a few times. Here the CDR3 reads CASSWTNRDYGYTF. The CDR3 nucleotides are TGTGCCAGCAGTTGGACCAACAGGGATTATGGCTACACCTTC. This chain connects TRBV6-1 to TRBJ1-2; tentative D call: TRBD1 (6 bases). Looked up from germline, CDR1 is MNHNS and CDR2 is SASEGT. The CDR3 is 14 residues long. Trimming left V 5 bases short and J 5 bases short, with 15 bases between.

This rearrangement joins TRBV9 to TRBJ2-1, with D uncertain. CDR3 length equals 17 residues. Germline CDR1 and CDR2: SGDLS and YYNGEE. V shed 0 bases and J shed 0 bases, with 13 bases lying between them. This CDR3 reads CASSVEYGRRSYNEQFF. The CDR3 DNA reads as TGTGCCAGCAGCGTAGAATACGGCAGACGCTCCTACAATGAGCAGTTCTTC.

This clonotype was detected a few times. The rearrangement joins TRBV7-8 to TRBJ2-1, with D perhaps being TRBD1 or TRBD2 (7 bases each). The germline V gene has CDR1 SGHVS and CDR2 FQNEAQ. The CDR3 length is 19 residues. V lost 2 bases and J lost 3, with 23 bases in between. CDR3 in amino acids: CASSLNWAGGGQVYNEQFF. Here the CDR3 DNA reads TGTGCCAGCAGCTTAAATTGGGCAGGGGGAGGGCAGGTCTACAATGAGCAGTTCTTC.

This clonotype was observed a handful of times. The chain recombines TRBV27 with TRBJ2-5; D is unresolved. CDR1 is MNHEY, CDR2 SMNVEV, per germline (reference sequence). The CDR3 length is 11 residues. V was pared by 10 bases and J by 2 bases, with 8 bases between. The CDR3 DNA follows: TGTGCCACCCAGCTACAAGAGACCCAGTACTTC. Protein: CATQLQETQYF.

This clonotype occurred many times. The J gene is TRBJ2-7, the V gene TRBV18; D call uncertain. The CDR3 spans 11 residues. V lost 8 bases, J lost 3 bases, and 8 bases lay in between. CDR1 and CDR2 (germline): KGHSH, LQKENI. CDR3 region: CASSPNYEQYF. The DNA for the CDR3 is TGTGCCAGCAGCCCCAACTACGAGCAGTACTTC.

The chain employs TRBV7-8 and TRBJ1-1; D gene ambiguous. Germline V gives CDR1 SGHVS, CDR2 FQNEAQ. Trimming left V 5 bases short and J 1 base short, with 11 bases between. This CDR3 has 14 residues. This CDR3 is CASSAGKGNTEAFF. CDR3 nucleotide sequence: TGTGCCAGCAGCGCAGGAAAGGGGAACACTGAAGCTTTCTTT. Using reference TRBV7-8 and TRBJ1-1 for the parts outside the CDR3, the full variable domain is GAGVSQSPRYKVAKRGQDVALRCDPISGHVSLFWYQQALGQGPEFLTYFQNEAQLDKSGLPSDRFFAERPEGSVSTLKIQRTQQEDSAVYLCASSAGKGNTEAFFGQGTRLTVV.

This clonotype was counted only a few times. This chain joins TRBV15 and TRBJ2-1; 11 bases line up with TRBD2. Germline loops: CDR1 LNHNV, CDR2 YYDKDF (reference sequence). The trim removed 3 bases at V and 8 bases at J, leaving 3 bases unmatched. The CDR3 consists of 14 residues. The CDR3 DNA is TGTGCCACCAGCAGTAGCGGGAGGGCCGATGAGCAGTTCTTC. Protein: CATSSSGRADEQFF.

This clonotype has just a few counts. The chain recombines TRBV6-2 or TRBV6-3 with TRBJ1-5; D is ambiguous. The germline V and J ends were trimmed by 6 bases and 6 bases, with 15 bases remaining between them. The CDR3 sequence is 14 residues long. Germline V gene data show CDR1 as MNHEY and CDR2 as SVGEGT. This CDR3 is CASSPTGIGQPQHF. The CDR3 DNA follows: TGTGCCAGCAGCCCGACGGGTATAGGTCAGCCCCAGCATTTT.